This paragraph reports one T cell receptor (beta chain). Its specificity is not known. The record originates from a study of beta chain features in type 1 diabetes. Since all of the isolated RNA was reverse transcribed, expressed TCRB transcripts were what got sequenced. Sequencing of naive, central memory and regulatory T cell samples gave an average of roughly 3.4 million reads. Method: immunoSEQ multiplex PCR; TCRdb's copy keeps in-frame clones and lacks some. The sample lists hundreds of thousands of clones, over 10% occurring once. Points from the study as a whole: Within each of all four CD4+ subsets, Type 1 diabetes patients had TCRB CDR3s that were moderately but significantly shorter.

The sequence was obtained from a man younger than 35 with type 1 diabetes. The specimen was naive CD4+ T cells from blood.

CDR3 loop: CASSLAGQGTEAFF. The CDR3 DNA is TGTGCCAGCAGCTTAGCGGGGCAAGGCACTGAAGCTTTCTTT. The rearrangement links TRBV7-6 to TRBJ1-1; D is perhaps TRBD1 (5 bases). The CDR3 has 14 residues. The germline V gene encodes CDR1 SGHVS and CDR2 FNYEAQ. Trimming took off 0 bases at V and 4 bases at J, with 9 bases between the two ends.